The following is a TCR beta chain sequence with its context. CDR1 is SGHTA and CDR2 is FQGNSA in the germline V gene. The V and J ends lost 4 bases and 3 bases respectively, with 6 bases between them. This CDR3 spans 12 amino acids. This entry is derived from a study of blood T cells in healthy people across ages. The use of a sample-barcoded 5' primer and a J-beta primer mix characterized a second PCR of roughly 6 to 11 cycles. TCRdb reprocessed the 5' RACE reads with MiXCR, giving one entry per CDR3 protein. The sample has roughly 730,000 distinct CDR3 sequences; approximately 60% are singletons. The sample consisted of blood. The origin of this receptor is a man between 35 and 55 years old in good health. The chain has TRBV7-2 and TRBJ2-5, with D unresolved. The CDR3 sequence is CASSSPKETQYF. The CDR3 region has the DNA TGTGCCAGCAGCTCCCCCAAAGAGACCCAGTACTTC.